The 19 T cell receptor beta chains listed next were all sequenced from one sample in a study of blood T cell repertoires in COVID-19. The method was immunoSEQ multiplex PCR; TCRdb's version includes in-frame clones alone and lacks a portion of them. The sample yields around 250,000 clones, around 78% seen once. The sample consisted of peripheral blood. These receptors all stem from a man in his fifties or sixties who had recovered from COVID-19.

The chain couples TRBV11-2 to TRBJ2-6; 8 bases line up with TRBD1. Trimming cost V 3 bases and J 0 bases; bases outside gene matches: 7. This CDR3 has 18 amino acids. Germline lookup yields CDR1 SGHAT and CDR2 FQNNGV. DNA for the CDR3: TGTGCCAGCAGCTTGCCAGGGGGCCTGAGCTCTGGGGCCAACGTCCTGACTTTC. Protein product: CASSLPGGLSSGANVLTF.

The V and J genes are TRBV11-3 and TRBJ2-1; TRBD2 aligns across 16 bases. The ends lost 5 bases at V and 8 bases at J; junction bases unmatched: 9. Per germline, CDR1 SGHNT and CDR2 YENEEA. This CDR3 contains 17 residues. CDR3 DNA: TGTGCCAGCAGCCCGGGGACTAGCGGGGGGGCCATCGATGAGCAGTTCTTC. This codes for CASSPGTSGGAIDEQFF. Drawing the rest from reference TRBV11-3 and TRBJ2-1, the complete variable domain is EAGVVQSPRYKIIEKKQPVAFWCNPISGHNTLYWYLQNLGQGPELLIRYENEEAVDDSQLPKDRFSAERLKGVDSTLKIQPAELGDSAVYLCASSPGTSGGAIDEQFFGPGTRLTVL.

The chain couples TRBV3-1 (or the pseudogene TRBV3-2) to TRBJ2-5; no clear D gene. V was clipped by 4 bases and J by 5 bases, with 11 bases between them. The CDR3 is 13 amino acids. The V gene's germline CDR1 is LGHDT and CDR2 YNNKEL (reference sequence). For the CDR3, the DNA is TGTGCCAGCAGCCCCACGGTCGGGGAGACCCAGTACTTC. This sequence encodes CASSPTVGETQYF.

The chain combines TRBV19 with TRBJ1-2, with a possible D match to TRBD1 (6 bases). The V end lost 6 bases, the J end lost 8 bases, and 13 bases lay between the germline ends. The germline gives CDR1 LNHDA, CDR2 SQIVND (reference sequence). CDR3 size: 12 residues. The CDR3 DNA sequence: TGTGCCAGTAGCACCAGGGGAGCAGGCTACACCTTC. Translating it yields CASSTRGAGYTF.

This chain uses TRBV5-4 with TRBJ2-3; TRBD2 matches 7 bases. The V segment lost 2 bases and the J segment 5 bases; nucleotides outside the gene matches: 8. This CDR3 region has 15 residues. Germline lookup yields CDR1 SGHNT and CDR2 YYREEE (reference sequence). In DNA form, the CDR3 reads TGTGCCAGCAGCTTAGCGGGATGGGGTGGAGATACGCAGTATTTT. Translation: CASSLAGWGGDTQYF.

The rearrangement joins TRBV2 to TRBJ2-1; 11 bases are a match to TRBD2. The CDR3 spans 15 residues. From germline, CDR1 is SNHLY and CDR2 FYNNEI. After removal of 6 bases from V and 2 bases from J, the junction contained 3 bases not matched to a gene. The CDR3 DNA reads as TGTGCCAGCAGCCCACTAGCGGGGGCCTACAATGAGCAGTTCTTC. Residues: CASSPLAGAYNEQFF.

The table lists this clone with a count of one. The chain couples TRBV29-1 to TRBJ2-3; D gene unclear. From germline, CDR1 is SQVTM and CDR2 ANQGSEA. V was pared by 7 bases and J by 6 bases, with 14 bases between. CDR3 length: 12 residues. CDR3 nucleotide sequence: TGCAGCGCCGGGTCGCTCCACGATACGCAGTATTTT. Its translation is CSAGSLHDTQYF.

The chain is built from TRBV5-1 and TRBJ2-7; 9 bases fit TRBD1. Trimming took 0 bases from V and 2 from J; bases not matched to a gene: 6. The CDR3 runs to 16 residues. Per the germline V gene, CDR1 is SGHRS and CDR2 is YFSETQ. The CDR3 loop is CASSLASGTGTYEQYF. As DNA, the CDR3 is TGCGCCAGCAGCTTGGCCTCCGGGACAGGGACCTACGAGCAGTACTTC.

The chain recombines TRBV7-2 with TRBJ2-5; 11 nucleotides match TRBD2. Germline V CDR1 and CDR2: SGHTA, FQGNSA. The CDR3 length is 17 residues. J gave up 5 bases and V 1 base, and 9 bases lay outside the gene matches. The CDR3 sequence is CASSLGLAGGRAETQYF. For the CDR3, the DNA is TGTGCCAGCAGCTTAGGGCTAGCGGGGGGCCGAGCCGAGACCCAGTACTTC.

The V call is TRBV19, the J call TRBJ1-1, with 10 positions matching TRBD1. Germline-derived CDR1 and CDR2 are LNHDA and SQIVND (reference sequence). Trimming at V came to 4 bases and at J to 7 bases, leaving 9 bases not matched to a gene. The CDR3 has 15 residues. CDR3 loop: CASSTYPGQGNEAFF. The CDR3 DNA reads TGTGCCAGTAGTACCTATCCGGGACAGGGGAATGAAGCTTTCTTT.

This sequence joins TRBV5-5 and TRBJ2-3; maybe TRBD2 (5 bases). Between the trimmed V and J ends, which lost 0 bases and 0 bases, there was a span of 11 bases. The CDR3 loop spans 16 amino acids. Germline V gene data show CDR1 as SGHKS and CDR2 as YYEKEE (reference sequence). This CDR3 reads CASSLVGSRSTDTQYF. The DNA of the CDR3 is TGTGCCAGCAGCTTGGTGGGGAGCCGAAGCACAGATACGCAGTATTTT.

Here the CDR3 DNA reads TGTGCCAGCAGTTACCTGACAGGCCCTCCTACCGGGGAGCTGTTTTTT. Translation: CASSYLTGPPTGELFF. This rearrangement joins TRBV6-6 to TRBJ2-2, with a weak D call TRBD1 (6 bases). The CDR3 is 16 residues long. V lost 2 bases and J lost 5, with 15 bases in between. Germline assignment: CDR1 MNHNY and CDR2 SVGAGI (reference sequence).

This clone came up many times. The CDR3 nucleotides are TGTGCCAGCAGCTCCGGACAGGGGGTTTATGGCTACACCTTC. This sequence encodes CASSSGQGVYGYTF. The J gene is TRBJ1-2, the V gene TRBV5-4; 10 bases map to TRBD1. The CDR3 is 14 amino acids. Germline V gene lookup returns CDR1 SGHNT and CDR2 YYREEE (reference sequence). Trimming at V came to 3 bases and at J to 5 bases, leaving 4 bases not matched to a gene.

The V gene is TRBV24-1, the J gene TRBJ2-1, with a tentative D call TRBD2 (6 bases). Germline assignment: CDR1 KGHDR and CDR2 SFDVKD. CDR3 size: 13 residues. The V and J ends lost 5 bases and 12 bases respectively, with 16 bases between them. In DNA, the CDR3 is TGTGCCACCAGTGTTGGTGGGAGGACTTCGCAGTTCTTC. As protein: CATSVGGRTSQFF.

The V and J genes are TRBV18 and TRBJ2-3; D perhaps matches TRBD1 (6 bases). V lost 3 bases and J 1 base, leaving 14 bases between the germline ends. CDR3 length equals 16 residues. Germline values: CDR1 KGHSH, CDR2 LQKENI. The CDR3: CASSPRGQRGTDTQYF. Here the CDR3 DNA reads TGTGCCAGCTCACCTAGAGGACAGAGAGGCACAGATACGCAGTATTTT. Using reference TRBV18 and TRBJ2-3 for the parts outside the CDR3, the full variable domain is NAGVMQNPRHLVRRRGQEARLRCSPMKGHSHVYWYRQLPEEGLKFMVYLQKENIIDESGMPKERFSAEFPKEGPSILRIQQVVRGDSAAYFCASSPRGQRGTDTQYFGPGTRLTVL.

V is TRBV11-2 and J is TRBJ2-1, with TRBD2 matching 7 bases. The germline gives CDR1 SGHAT, CDR2 FQNNGV. The CDR3 length is 15 residues. V gave up 2 bases and J gave up 5 bases; unmatched junction bases: 6. The CDR3 DNA reads as TGTGCCAGCAGCTTACGGACTAGAGCTAACAATGAGCAGTTCTTC. As protein: CASSLRTRANNEQFF.

The chain links TRBV15 to TRBJ2-7; maybe TRBD1 (6 bases). This CDR3 contains 13 residues. Per the germline V gene, CDR1 is LNHNV and CDR2 is YYDKDF (reference sequence). V was pared by 1 base and J by 6 bases, with 10 bases between. CDR3: CATSRVQGTEQYF. CDR3 nucleotides: TGTGCCACCAGCAGAGTTCAGGGGACCGAGCAGTACTTC.

CDR3 sequence: CATRGCQETQYF. CDR3 nucleotide sequence: TGTGCCACAAGGGGTTGCCAAGAGACCCAGTACTTC. The chain couples TRBV24-1 to TRBJ2-5; D is perhaps TRBD1 (5 bases). This CDR3 spans 12 amino acids. Deletions cut 10 bases from V and 1 base from J, with 9 bases between. Germline V lookup: CDR1 KGHDR, CDR2 SFDVKD.

This clone showed up just once. The CDR3 protein is CASSTGVSNEKLFF. The DNA of the CDR3 is TGTGCCAGCAGTACAGGGGTCAGTAATGAAAAACTGTTTTTT. The V call is TRBV3-1 (or the pseudogene TRBV3-2), the J call TRBJ1-4, with 7 positions matching TRBD1. CDR1 and CDR2 from the germline V gene are LGHDT and YNNKEL (reference sequence). The CDR3 is 14 amino acids. Losses at the gene ends were 6 bases for V and 4 bases for J; bases not matched to a gene: 5.